The 7 T cell receptor beta chains listed next were all sequenced from one sample in a study of T cell responses to AZD1222 COVID-19 vaccine. Produced via immunoSEQ multiplex PCR; TCRdb's table is partial and in-frame only. The sample shows some 92,000 clones, 70% to 90% of them seen only once. This specimen consisted of peripheral blood, obtained on day 0 of AZD1222 vaccination. These TCRs come from an adult in good health.

The J gene is TRBJ1-5, the V gene TRBV20-1, with a tentative D call TRBD1 (6 bases). There are 14 residues in the CDR3. Trimming cost V 3 bases and J 3 bases, with 12 bases left between them. CDR1 is DFQATT, CDR2 SNEGSKA, per germline (reference sequence). CDR3 sequence: CSASSQGFNQPQHF. As DNA, the CDR3 is TGCAGTGCTAGTTCACAGGGATTCAATCAGCCCCAGCATTTT.

The V and J genes are TRBV3-1 (or the pseudogene TRBV3-2) and TRBJ1-1; TRBD1 might be the D (5 bases). With 1 base removed from V and 2 bases from J, the gap between germline ends came to 5 bases. The CDR3 has 13 residues. Germline lookup yields CDR1 LGHDT and CDR2 YNNKEL (reference sequence). The CDR3 coding sequence is TGTGCCAGCAGCCAAGGGACAAACACTGAAGCTTTCTTT. It is translated as CASSQGTNTEAFF.

The rearrangement uses TRBV7-2 and TRBJ1-3; no clear D. Per germline, CDR1 SGHTA and CDR2 FQGNSA. V was pared by 4 bases and J by 0 bases, with 10 bases between. The CDR3 has 15 residues. The CDR3 protein is CASSWEGYSGNTIYF. The DNA for the CDR3 is TGTGCCAGCAGCTGGGAGGGCTACTCTGGAAACACCATATATTTT. Together with reference TRBV7-2 and TRBJ1-3, the CDR3 gives the full variable domain: GAGVSQSPSNKVTEKGKDVELRCDPISGHTALYWYRQSLGQGLEFLIYFQGNSAPDKSGLPSDRFSAERTGGSVSTLTIQRTQQEDSAVYLCASSWEGYSGNTIYFGEGSWLTVV.

The V and J genes are TRBV24-1 and TRBJ2-5; 10 bases fit TRBD1. The CDR3 has 16 amino acids. Germline CDR1 reads KGHDR; CDR2 reads SFDVKD. The J segment lost 5 bases and the V segment lost 3 bases, leaving 8 bases of the junction unmatched. CDR3 nucleotides: TGTGCCACCAGTGATGCCGGGACAGGGGTTCGCGAGACCCAGTACTTC. Amino acids: CATSDAGTGVRETQYF.

The chain has TRBV27 and TRBJ1-5; 7 nucleotides align to TRBD1. V shed 5 bases and J 1 base; nucleotides not matched to a gene: 5. This CDR3 is 15 amino acids long. CDR1 and CDR2 from the germline V gene are MNHEY and SMNVEV (reference sequence). CDR3 protein: CASSRQGGSNQPQHF. CDR3 DNA: TGTGCCAGCAGTAGACAGGGAGGAAGCAATCAGCCCCAGCATTTT.

V is TRBV6-5 and J is TRBJ1-1; 10 bases map to TRBD1. CDR1 and CDR2 (germline): MNHEY, SVGAGI. V was pared by 7 bases and J by 2 bases, with 4 bases of the junction left unmatched. CDR3 length equals 14 residues. CDR3 sequence: CASTRTGGNTEAFF. The CDR3 DNA follows: TGTGCCAGCACCAGGACAGGGGGAAACACTGAAGCTTTCTTT.

This chain links TRBV6-1 with TRBJ1-4; 11 positions match TRBD1. The CDR3 runs 16 residues. V dropped 4 bases and J dropped 5; count of bases not matched to a gene: 6. Germline assignment: CDR1 MNHNS and CDR2 SASEGT. For the CDR3, the DNA is TGTGCCAGCAGTGGGACAGGGGGCGCGGGGAATGAAAAACTGTTTTTT. Protein product: CASSGTGGAGNEKLFF.